This TCR beta chain was identified during a study of shared clonotypes between healthy human individuals. Study results and caveats: Between a handful of donors, naive CD4 clonotypes were shared at a level of roughly 5.5%.

This CDR3 contains 14 residues. V lost 0 bases and J lost 5, with 11 bases in between. Germline lookup yields CDR1 SGHKS and CDR2 YYEKEE (reference sequence). On sorted subsets, replicate PCRs used 200 to 250 ng DNA, or roughly 30,000 T cell genomes. The assay was immunoSEQ multiplex PCR, and TCRdb's table has in-frame clones only and misses some. The sample holds over a million clones, about 75% seen once. This clone was picked up a small number of times. What it binds is not known. V usage is TRBV5-5 and J usage is TRBJ1-1; D unresolved. Sequencing used memory CD4+ T cells sorted from blood. Indicated subset: CD45RA-negative fraction. The source is a man between 18 and 35 years old in good health. In nucleotides, the CDR3 is TGTGCCAGCAGCTTGGCGGGCAGTAGGACTGAAGCTTTCTTT. Its protein is CASSLAGSRTEAFF.